Below, 25 T cell receptor beta chains from the same sample are listed, as sequenced in a study of human T cells and chemical hapten exposure. Documented time point: pre-sensitization, week 0. Specified treatment: therapeutic diphenylcyclopropenone sensitization with weekly scalp DPC. TCRdb redid the calling of the RACE reads with MiXCR, one entry per CDR3 protein. The sample lists about 40,000 distinct CDR3 sequences; approximately 10% were seen once. Sample: whole blood, taken in connection with sensitization to the hapten diphenylcyclopropenone (DPC). The receptors shown here come from a man aged 25-45 years with alopecia areata. Some clones in this sample may be carry-over from other donors' samples.

This clonotype has a handful of counts. CDR3: CATSDTSGAYNEQFF. CDR3 nucleotides: TGTGCCACCAGTGACACTAGCGGGGCCTACAATGAGCAGTTCTTC. This chain connects TRBV24-1 to TRBJ2-1, with 10 positions matching TRBD2. CDR3 size: 15 residues. CDR1 and CDR2 from the germline V gene are KGHDR and SFDVKD. The V segment lost 4 bases and the J segment 2 bases; nucleotides outside the gene matches: 1.

Only a few counts were recorded for this clonotype. J is TRBJ1-1 and V is TRBV20-1; D is possibly TRBD1 (5 bases). Germline CDR1 reads DFQATT; CDR2 reads SNEGSKA (reference sequence). The V end lost 0 bases, the J end lost 1 base, and 12 bases lay between the germline ends. The CDR3 is 15 residues long. The CDR3, as DNA: TGCAGTGCTAGAGATCTGGGCAGGGCGAACACTGAAGCTTTCTTT. This sequence encodes CSARDLGRANTEAFF.

The V call is TRBV6-2 or TRBV6-3, the J call TRBJ2-3; 11 bases are shared with TRBD2. The V and J ends lost 6 bases and 2 bases, in that order; junction bases with no gene match: 13. This CDR3 contains 18 residues. Germline V gene sequence: CDR1 MNHEY, CDR2 SVGEGT. The CDR3 loop reads CASSSPASGRTLTDTQYF. CDR3 sequence (DNA): TGTGCCAGCAGCTCCCCTGCTAGCGGGAGGACCCTCACAGATACGCAGTATTTT.

This chain uses TRBV7-9 with TRBJ2-1; 9 bases agree with TRBD2. With V trimmed by 5 bases and J by 9 bases, 8 bases remained unmatched. The CDR3 runs 14 residues. Germline CDR1 SEHNR, CDR2 FQNEAQ (reference sequence). The CDR3 region has the DNA TGTGCCAGCAGCCAGAGCGGGGGGATTGGTGAGCAGTTCTTC. It translates to CASSQSGGIGEQFF.

The sample holds a few counts of this clonotype. The chain links TRBV29-1 to TRBJ2-3; TRBD1 matches 9 bases. Germline CDR1 reads SQVTM; CDR2 reads ANQGSEA. This CDR3 is built from 13 residues. With 7 bases clipped from V and 4 bases from J, the junction kept 6 bases outside the gene matches. In nucleotides, the CDR3 is TGCAGCGGCGGACAGGGGAGGGCAGATACGCAGTATTTT. Translating it yields CSGGQGRADTQYF.

This clonotype has at least ten counts. The CDR3 reads CASRIGTPSYEQYF. The CDR3 DNA sequence: TGTGCCAGCAGGATAGGGACACCCTCCTACGAGCAGTACTTC. The chain joins TRBV6-5 to TRBJ2-7, with a weak D call TRBD1 (6 bases). Between the trimmed V and J ends, which lost 6 bases and 0 bases, there was a span of 12 bases. The CDR3 has 14 amino acids. CDR1 and CDR2 (germline): MNHEY, SVGAGI.

For this clonotype: The junction departs from the called germline gene at one end, perhaps through a read error. The chain joins TRBV20-1 to TRBJ2-2, with TRBD2 identical over 10 bases. The germline V gene has CDR1 DFQATT and CDR2 SNEGSKA (reference sequence). This CDR3 is built from 16 residues. The CDR3 nucleotides read TGCAGTGCTAGACCCGGTAGCGGGAGGAACGCCGGGGAGCTGTTTTTT. Translated, it gives CSARPGSGRNAGELFF.

The genes are TRBV7-9 and TRBJ2-5; possibly TRBD2 for D (6 bases). The V end was cut by 3 bases, the J end by 1 base, with 9 bases between. The germline CDR1 and CDR2 sequences are SEHNR and FQNEAQ (reference sequence). The length of the CDR3 is 14 residues. CDR3 sequence reads: CASSFGGGQETQYF. The CDR3 DNA reads as TGTGCCAGCAGCTTCGGGGGTGGCCAAGAGACCCAGTACTTC.

This rearrangement joins TRBV28 to TRBJ2-5, with D tentatively TRBD2 (6 bases). This CDR3 comprises 14 residues. V was clipped by 2 bases and J by 1 base, with 8 bases between them. CDR1 and CDR2 (germline): MDHEN, SYDVKM. The chain's CDR3 is CASSLGGVQETQYF. The CDR3 bases are TGTGCCAGCAGTTTAGGAGGGGTCCAAGAGACCCAGTACTTC.

The rearrangement uses TRBV10-3 and TRBJ1-1; TRBD1 matches at 9 bases. With V trimmed by 11 bases and J by 5 bases, 6 bases remained unmatched. The CDR3 runs 12 residues. The V gene's germline CDR1 is ENHRY and CDR2 SYGVKD. This chain's CDR3 is CAVGQGDTEAFF. The DNA of the CDR3 is TGTGCCGTGGGACAGGGCGATACTGAAGCTTTCTTT.

This rearrangement joins TRBV7-9 to TRBJ2-5, with a weak D call TRBD2 (5 bases). Trimming shortened V by 3 bases and J by 4 bases, and 9 bases separated the two germline ends. This CDR3 spans 13 amino acids. Germline assignment: CDR1 SEHNR and CDR2 FQNEAQ (reference sequence). CDR3 nucleotide sequence: TGTGCCAGCAGCTTTGGCGGAGGAGAGACCCAGTACTTC. Its protein is CASSFGGGETQYF.

This clonotype appeared many times. The rearrangement links TRBV20-1 to TRBJ1-1; D gene unclear. CDR3 length equals 14 residues. V gave up 5 bases and J gave up 0 bases, with 13 bases separating them. Germline V gives CDR1 DFQATT, CDR2 SNEGSKA (reference sequence). The DNA of the CDR3 is TGCAGTGCTGTTCGGTTAGGCATGAACACTGAAGCTTTCTTT. Protein sequence: CSAVRLGMNTEAFF.

This sequence joins TRBV29-1 and TRBJ2-4; TRBD2 aligns across 10 bases. V lost 4 bases to trimming and J lost 5 bases; unmatched junction nucleotides: 5. The CDR3 runs 14 residues. CDR1 and CDR2 (germline): SQVTM, ANQGSEA. CDR3 bases: TGCAGCGTTGTAGCGGGGGGCAACGAAAACATTCAGTACTTC. It is translated as CSVVAGGNENIQYF.

This clonotype was recorded many times. This rearrangement joins TRBV7-8 to TRBJ1-1; unclear D gene. The ends were cut back, 1 base at V and 5 bases at J, with 11 bases in the middle. This CDR3 contains 14 residues. CDR1 is SGHVS and CDR2 is FQNEAQ in the germline V gene. CDR3 DNA: TGTGCCAGCAGCTTAGAGACTCGGAGGACTGAAGCTTTCTTT. Encoded protein: CASSLETRRTEAFF.

Ten or more counts support this clonotype. The chain links TRBV4-2 to TRBJ2-5, with D tentatively TRBD2 (5 bases). V shed 0 bases and J shed 4 bases, with 15 bases lying between them. Germline V gene data show CDR1 as LGHNA and CDR2 as YNFKEQ. The CDR3 loop spans 16 amino acids. The CDR3: CASSQETALGLETQYF. Here the CDR3 DNA reads TGTGCCAGCAGCCAAGAAACGGCACTAGGACTAGAGACCCAGTACTTC.

V is TRBV28 and J is TRBJ2-1, with 13 nucleotides matching TRBD2. Per germline, CDR1 MDHEN and CDR2 SYDVKM. V was clipped by 1 base and J by 0 bases; unmatched bases: 18. The CDR3 runs 23 residues. The CDR3 is CASSLFPGAGTSGVGGSYNEQFF. CDR3 nucleotides: TGTGCCAGCAGTTTATTCCCCGGAGCTGGGACTAGCGGGGTAGGTGGCTCCTACAATGAGCAGTTCTTC.

This clonotype was detected only a few times. The chain couples TRBV10-3 to TRBJ2-3, with 14 nucleotides matching TRBD2. CDR3 length: 17 amino acids. Germline V lookup: CDR1 ENHRY, CDR2 SYGVKD. The V segment lost 7 bases and the J segment 2 bases; nucleotides outside the gene matches: 8. The CDR3 loop reads CAIKGTSGSSITDTQYF. For the CDR3, the DNA is TGTGCCATCAAAGGGACTAGCGGGAGTTCGATCACAGATACGCAGTATTTT.

The V call is TRBV7-2, the J call TRBJ2-7; TRBD2 aligns across 9 bases. Germline trimming cut 2 bases from V and 1 base from J; bases unmatched to any gene: 3. The CDR3 covers 15 residues. From germline, CDR1 is SGHTA and CDR2 FQGNSA. This CDR3 is CASSLLAGRSYEQYV. The CDR3 DNA reads TGTGCCAGCAGCTTACTAGCGGGGAGGTCCTACGAGCAGTACGTC.

This clonotype was observed a few times. The chain carries TRBV20-1 and TRBJ1-5, with D perhaps TRBD1 (5 bases). Per the germline V gene, CDR1 is DFQATT and CDR2 is SNEGSKA (reference sequence). Trimming left V 0 bases short and J 0 bases short, with 15 bases between. The CDR3 is 17 amino acids. The chain's CDR3 is CSARDWKGRVSNQPQHF. The CDR3, as DNA: TGCAGTGCTAGAGATTGGAAGGGGAGGGTTAGCAATCAGCCCCAGCATTTT.

This clonotype was detected ten times or more. This chain connects TRBV20-1 to TRBJ2-1, with 10 bases matching TRBD2. Trimming at V came to 5 bases and at J to 9 bases, leaving 13 bases not matched to a gene. The length of the CDR3 is 15 residues. Germline CDR1 reads DFQATT; CDR2 reads SNEGSKA (reference sequence). The CDR3 coding sequence is TGCAGTGCTTATTCACCGGGACTAGCGAGCTCTGAGCAGTTCTTC. Translation: CSAYSPGLASSEQFF.

The gene calls are TRBV7-9 and TRBJ2-7, with 8 bases fitting TRBD2. CDR3 size: 15 residues. Looked up from germline, CDR1 is SEHNR and CDR2 is FQNEAQ (reference sequence). Trimming at V came to 2 bases and at J to 7 bases, leaving 10 bases not matched to a gene. Here the CDR3 reads CASSLSGRSSREQYV. The DNA of the CDR3 is TGTGCCAGCAGCTTAAGCGGGAGAAGTTCGCGGGAGCAGTACGTC.

The chain links TRBV28 to TRBJ1-2; 7 nucleotides align to TRBD1. Germline V CDR1 and CDR2: MDHEN, SYDVKM. This CDR3 region has 13 residues. Germline trimming cut 4 bases from V and 10 bases from J; bases unmatched to any gene: 9. CDR3 residues: CASSSSNRGDYTF. DNA for the CDR3: TGTGCCAGCAGTTCCAGCAACAGGGGAGACTACACCTTC.

In its sample, this clonotype was seen a few times. The rearrangement joins TRBV20-1 to TRBJ1-4; 8 bases line up with TRBD1. This CDR3 has 14 amino acids. CDR1 is DFQATT, CDR2 SNEGSKA, per germline (reference sequence). J was trimmed by 11 bases and V by 0 bases; bases with no gene match: 8. The CDR3 DNA sequence: TGCAGTGCTAGAGATATGGACAGGGTGGATAAACTGTTTTTT. It translates to CSARDMDRVDKLFF.

V and J are TRBV28 and TRBJ2-2; the match to TRBD2 covers 10 bases. V shed 6 bases and J 6 bases; nucleotides not matched to a gene: 7. Germline V gene data show CDR1 as MDHEN and CDR2 as SYDVKM. The CDR3 is 15 amino acids. The CDR3 region has the DNA TGTGCCAGCAGCTTTACTAGCGGGATATCCGGGGAGCTGTTTTTT. Its translation: CASSFTSGISGELFF.

In its sample, this clonotype was seen a few times. The J gene is TRBJ2-1, the V gene TRBV20-1; 11 bases align to TRBD1. The CDR3 is 15 amino acids. Germline V gene sequence: CDR1 DFQATT, CDR2 SNEGSKA (reference sequence). Trimming removed 6 bases from V and 9 bases from J; junction bases left unmatched: 13. CDR3 residues: CSALYQDRGQFEQFF. The CDR3 nucleotides are TGCAGTGCACTCTACCAGGACAGGGGGCAATTTGAGCAGTTCTTC.